The entry below gives a single T cell receptor beta chain sequence along with its context. It has no known antigen specificity. The input lacks base qualities; no much larger clone sits a single base away. Receptors were amplified or captured by the immunoSEQ multiplex PCR assay. Adaptive Biotechnologies performed TCRbeta CDR3 sequencing at survey depth and reported CDR3 sequences, V/J genes, productive frequency, and template counts. TCR beta CDR3 regions were amplified from genomic DNA instead of RNA. The paper's processing steps were these. Jensen-Shannon divergence served to quantify pairwise repertoire overlap between tissues, with 0 meaning identical and 1 meaning complete divergence. Tissues were grouped by single-linkage agglomerative hierarchical clustering of pairwise JSD values, and the clustering results were shown as dendrograms. GLIPH2 was run on all patient samples with simulation_depth 1000, kmer_min_depth 3 and cdr3_length_cutoff 8, and groups with more than two unique CDR3s were retained. In a standardized tissue-overlap score, Jaccard GLIPH-group overlap across patients was extrapolated to a standard repertoire size of 1000 clones. Linear mixed-effect models, with tissue included as a fixed effect and individual included as a random effect, were used to assess associations of diversity with clinical or experimental variables. TCRdb obtained this table from immuneACCESS and retained in-frame rearrangements with V and J assigned. These tables miss some clones; where compared with another copy, unresolved V genes account for less than half of the shortfall, and the remainder is unexplained. Clone size and V and J calls were adopted from that table, with D and trimming inferred from the DNA. Present in this sample are 2,000 to 2,500 clones, around four fifths of which were seen just once. The top ten hold under 6.5% of the sample.

The record originates from a study of tissue T cells after allogeneic stem cell transplantation (dated by TCRdb to between 2021 and 2022). Context from the whole study: All GVHD patients received grafts from donors, several unmodified and three CD34-selected to deplete T cells. TCR beta repertoires were profiled across many tissues obtained from research autopsies of patients with and without GVHD, as well as in mouse models of GVHD. For tissues with multiple samples, a pathologist reviewed H&E sections and gave sequencing priority to samples with histologically apparent lymphocytes. The human part of the study was a prospective observational study with no blinding and no randomization.

The time point label, as the study defines it: human tissue collected at research (rapid) autopsy. Six or seven adult allo-HCT recipients with steroid-refractory GVHD were prospectively enrolled in a research-autopsy study over an approximately 3-year period. Gastrointestinal GVHD was present in all GVHD patients, several lines of GVHD-directed therapy were administered to all GVHD patients, and skin involvement was additionally present in several GVHD patients. Autopsy tissues included GI sites from esophagus to rectum, liver, skin and lymphoid organs including spleen, after a median post-mortem interval of 9.75 hours. Autopsy specimens were bisected, with one portion flash-frozen in liquid nitrogen and the rest formalin-fixed; GI outer muscle layers were removed. To extract genomic DNA from frozen tissues, either the Mag-Bind Blood & Tissue DNA HDQ 96 Kit on a Chemagic 360 or the DNeasy Blood & Tissue Kit was used. Extracted DNA was further purified with the Genomic DNA Clean & Concentrator-25 kit because of concern about red blood cell contamination.

What the authors observed across the whole study: Which tissue TCRs were alloreactive or antigen-specific was not determined in the study, and some of the clones might have been host cells that persisted. The patient cohort was small and clinically heterogeneous, and sampling depth was acknowledged as a limitation. Only a few T cell clones appeared in more than one patient, yet motif-based clustering showed tissue-specific repertoire signatures that were shared between patients. Blood and spleen T cells captured only a limited portion of the TCR repertoire detected in tissues, in both patients and mice. Within patients, how anatomically similar tissues were was a major factor shaping TCR repertoire composition, regardless of disease or transplant status.

The receptor was derived from a male patient aged 40-70 years with steroid-refractory graft-versus-host disease after an allogeneic stem cell transplant. After a transplant, the donor of the graft may account for some T cells. Sequencing was performed on ileal tissue, taken at autopsy.

CDR3 protein: CSASPAGGPQETQYF. The nucleotide sequence is TGCAGTGCTAGTCCGGCGGGGGGGCCCCAAGAGACCCAGTACTTC. The rearrangement combines TRBV20-1 with TRBJ2-5; a stretch of 9 junction bases matches TRBD2. The CDR3, from cysteine to phenylalanine, totals 15 residues. Only the CDR3 part of the read is kept: 45 bases, read in frame from the first base. The V end gives up 3 bases and the J end 1 base, leaving 6 bases in the junction not matched to a gene. In the germline V gene (reference sequence), CDR1 corresponds to DFQATT and CDR2 to SNEGSKA.